Shown below are 27 T cell receptor beta chains from a single sample sequenced in a study of T cell responses to AZD1222 COVID-19 vaccine. The table came from immunoSEQ multiplex PCR; TCRdb's copy has only in-frame clones and leaves some out. The sample carries about 76,000 clones, about 88% recorded once. The starting material was peripheral blood, obtained on day 0 of AZD1222 vaccination. Receptors were obtained from an adult in good health.

J is TRBJ1-2 and V is TRBV4-1; D perhaps matches TRBD1 (5 bases). The CDR3 extends over 13 amino acids. Germline CDR1 MGHRA, CDR2 YSYEKL. The ends were cut back, 8 bases at V and 8 bases at J, with 18 bases in the middle. The CDR3 loop is CASRFAGGDGYTF. CDR3 sequence (DNA): TGCGCCAGCCGCTTCGCGGGGGGTGACGGCTACACCTTC.

This clone was observed once. This chain joins TRBV28 and TRBJ2-2; D is uncertain. CDR3 length equals 13 residues. Germline loops: CDR1 MDHEN, CDR2 SYDVKM. The CDR3 reads CANMDLNTGELFF. In DNA, the CDR3 is TGTGCGAACATGGACCTGAACACCGGGGAGCTGTTTTTT.

This sequence joins TRBV7-2 and TRBJ2-4; unclear D gene. This CDR3 is built from 14 residues. V gave up 5 bases and J gave up 1 base, with 9 bases separating them. Per germline, CDR1 SGHTA and CDR2 FQGNSA. Here the CDR3 reads CASSPVRAKNIQYF. The CDR3, as DNA: TGTGCCAGCAGCCCCGTCCGGGCCAAAAACATTCAGTACTTC.

The V and J genes are TRBV10-3 and TRBJ1-1; D not certain. V shed 8 bases and J shed 5 bases, with 12 bases lying between them. The V gene's germline CDR1 is ENHRY and CDR2 SYGVKD. There are 12 residues in the CDR3. CDR3 amino acids: CAISRIGTEAFF. DNA for the CDR3: TGTGCCATCTCAAGAATAGGGACTGAAGCTTTCTTT.

V is TRBV3-1 (or the pseudogene TRBV3-2) and J is TRBJ1-6; D ambiguous. Germline V CDR1 and CDR2: LGHDT, YNNKEL (reference sequence). V lost 4 bases, J lost 6 bases, and 10 bases lay in between. The length of the CDR3 is 14 residues. This CDR3 is CASSPATTNSPLHF. Written as DNA, the CDR3 is TGTGCCAGCAGCCCCGCGACGACTAATTCACCCCTCCACTTT.

V gene TRBV7-2 combines with J gene TRBJ2-5; D possibly corresponds to TRBD2 (6 bases). V dropped 5 bases and J dropped 2 bases, with 12 bases sitting between them. Looked up from germline, CDR1 is SGHTA and CDR2 is FQGNSA. CDR3 length: 14 amino acids. As DNA, the CDR3 is TGTGCCAGCAGCCCTCTTAGCGGACAAGAGACCCAGTACTTC. Protein product: CASSPLSGQETQYF.

This chain links TRBV11-2 with TRBJ2-7, with no clear D. CDR3 size: 14 residues. Germline V CDR1 and CDR2: SGHAT, FQNNGV. V was cut by 1 base and J by 2 bases, with 9 bases left in between. The CDR3 DNA is TGTGCCAGCAGCTTAGTACAACTCACCTACGAGCAGTACTTC. It yields the protein CASSLVQLTYEQYF.

The V call is TRBV5-1, the J call TRBJ1-6; weak D call: TRBD1 (5 bases). The CDR3 contains 13 residues. Per germline, CDR1 SGHRS and CDR2 YFSETQ. V was pared by 4 bases and J by 14 bases, with 16 bases between. The CDR3 reads CASSVPDSPTLHF. CDR3 in DNA: TGCGCCAGCAGCGTCCCCGACAGTCCCACCCTCCACTTT.

The rearrangement links TRBV7-9 to TRBJ1-1, with 7 bases matching TRBD1. The CDR3 is 15 amino acids. With V trimmed by 5 bases and J by 3 bases, 9 bases remained unmatched. Germline V CDR1 and CDR2: SEHNR, FQNEAQ (reference sequence). CDR3 amino acids: CASSIGGGKDTEAFF. The DNA of the CDR3 is TGTGCCAGCAGCATAGGAGGGGGCAAGGACACTGAAGCTTTCTTT. Full variable domain (remainder filled in from reference TRBV7-9 and TRBJ1-1): DTGVSQNPRHKITKRGQNVTFRCDPISEHNRLYWYRQTLGQGPEFLTYFQNEAQLEKSRLLSDRFSAERPKGSFSTLEIQRTEQGDSAMYLCASSIGGGKDTEAFFGQGTRLTVV.

The V call is TRBV18, the J call TRBJ1-1; D call uncertain. This CDR3 has 16 amino acids. V was cut by 5 bases and J by 3 bases, with 19 bases left in between. Germline V gene data show CDR1 as KGHSH and CDR2 as LQKENI. The CDR3: CASSDELLALDTEAFF. In nucleotides, the CDR3 is TGTGCCAGCTCAGACGAACTGTTGGCTTTGGACACTGAAGCTTTCTTT.

V usage is TRBV6-5 and J usage is TRBJ2-3; D may be TRBD2 (6 bases). Germline assignment: CDR1 MNHEY and CDR2 SVGAGI. CDR3 length equals 13 residues. The ends were cut back, 6 bases at V and 5 bases at J, with 12 bases in the middle. The CDR3 spells CASSRNSGDTQYF. As DNA, the CDR3 is TGTGCCAGCAGCCGCAATAGCGGAGATACGCAGTATTTT.

CDR3 in DNA: TGTGCCAGCAGCTTATCGACGGTACAGTGGGATACGCAGTATTTT. It encodes CASSLSTVQWDTQYF. The V call is TRBV7-9, the J call TRBJ2-3; D remains unclear. V shed 2 bases and J shed 6 bases, with 15 bases lying between them. The CDR3 sequence is 15 residues long. The germline gives CDR1 SEHNR, CDR2 FQNEAQ (reference sequence).

The V call is TRBV24-1, the J call TRBJ2-3; TRBD2 is a possible D gene (6 bases). Per germline, CDR1 KGHDR and CDR2 SFDVKD. V lost 7 bases and J lost 0, with 16 bases in between. The CDR3 totals 16 residues. The CDR3, as DNA: TGTGCCACCAGCGGGATGGGGCGGGGAAGCACAGATACGCAGTATTTT. Residues: CATSGMGRGSTDTQYF.

The rearrangement uses TRBV28 and TRBJ2-7, with 8 positions matching TRBD2. The ends lost 5 bases at V and 1 base at J; junction bases unmatched: 10. Looked up from germline, CDR1 is MDHEN and CDR2 is SYDVKM. The length of the CDR3 is 16 residues. The CDR3: CASSPPRVAGSYEQYF. The DNA of the CDR3 is TGTGCCAGCAGTCCCCCTAGGGTAGCGGGATCCTACGAGCAGTACTTC.

The gene calls are TRBV14 and TRBJ2-1; D gene unclear. The V end was cut by 5 bases, the J end by 6 bases, with 14 bases between. This CDR3 is 14 amino acids long. Germline values: CDR1 SGHDN, CDR2 FVKESK. The CDR3 nucleotides are TGTGCCAGCAGCAGGCAGTTAATTTCCAATGAGCAGTTCTTC. Translation: CASSRQLISNEQFF. The full variable domain, in which reference TRBV14 and TRBJ2-1 provide the parts outside the CDR3, is EAGVTQFPSHSVIEKGQTVTLRCDPISGHDNLYWYRRVMGKEIKFLLHFVKESKQDESGMPNNRFLAERTGGTYSTLKVQPAELEDSGVYFCASSRQLISNEQFFGPGTRLTVL.

This chain uses TRBV27 with TRBJ1-4; 10 bases fit TRBD1. Per germline, CDR1 MNHEY and CDR2 SMNVEV (reference sequence). The CDR3 is made up of 13 amino acids. The V gene end was trimmed by 3 bases and the J gene end by 14 bases; junction bases not matched to a gene: 6. CDR3 residues: CASSLMGTGVLFF. The CDR3 coding sequence is TGTGCCAGCAGTTTGATGGGGACAGGGGTCCTGTTTTTT.

J is TRBJ2-3 and V is TRBV6-5, with TRBD1 matching over 10 bases. Germline V gene data show CDR1 as MNHEY and CDR2 as SVGAGI. Germline trimming cut 6 bases from V and 6 bases from J; bases unmatched to any gene: 9. CDR3 length: 15 amino acids. DNA of the CDR3: TGTGCCAGCAGGGCGCCGACAGGGGGCGTCGATACGCAGTATTTT. Amino acids: CASRAPTGGVDTQYF.

The chain is built from TRBV3-1 (or the pseudogene TRBV3-2) and TRBJ1-2; possible D gene TRBD1, 5 bases. The CDR3 has 15 amino acids. V lost 0 bases and J 7 bases, leaving 15 bases between the germline ends. Germline CDR1 is LGHDT and CDR2 is YNNKEL (reference sequence). The DNA for the CDR3 is TGTGCCAGCAGCCAAGATACGGGGGGATCGGGTGGCTACACCTTC. Translated: CASSQDTGGSGGYTF.

This clone was detected only once. The junction differs from germline at one of its ends, possibly a read error. V usage is TRBV27 and J usage is TRBJ1-1, with a tentative D call TRBD1 (5 bases). Germline-derived CDR1 and CDR2 are MNHEY and SMNVEV (reference sequence). The CDR3 contains 17 residues. The DNA for the CDR3 is TGTGCCAGCAGACTAATGGGTTGGGAGGGGCTGAACACTGAAGTTTTCTTT. This gives the protein CASRLMGWEGLNTEVFF.

V is TRBV25-1 and J is TRBJ1-1; D ambiguous. Germline assignment: CDR1 MGHDK and CDR2 SYGVNS. The ends were cut back, 3 bases at V and 1 base at J, with 6 bases in the middle. The CDR3 has 13 amino acids. Here the CDR3 reads CASSDTENTEAFF. CDR3 DNA sequence: TGTGCCAGCAGTGATACTGAGAACACTGAAGCTTTCTTT.

The chain is built from TRBV28 and TRBJ1-2; no clear D gene. Germline V gene data show CDR1 as MDHEN and CDR2 as SYDVKM. The length of the CDR3 is 13 residues. Trimming removed 3 bases at V and 7 bases at J, with 12 bases between. In DNA, the CDR3 is TGTGCCAGCAGTTTGAGGAGGGCCAGTGGCTACACCTTC. Translating gives CASSLRRASGYTF.

The V call is TRBV28, the J call TRBJ1-3; 7 positions agree with TRBD1. This CDR3 has 14 residues. Germline lookup yields CDR1 MDHEN and CDR2 SYDVKM. The V segment lost 6 bases and the J segment 0 bases; nucleotides outside the gene matches: 2. DNA of the CDR3: TGTGCCAGCAGGACAGGGAACTCTGGAAACACCATATATTTT. This gives the protein CASRTGNSGNTIYF.

This chain links TRBV28 with TRBJ2-6; no firm D call. The V end was cut by 4 bases, the J end by 2 bases, with 6 bases between. This CDR3 has 14 amino acids. Per the germline V gene, CDR1 is MDHEN and CDR2 is SYDVKM. CDR3 protein: CASSSPPGANVLTF. Here the CDR3 DNA reads TGTGCCAGCAGTTCCCCTCCTGGGGCCAACGTCCTGACTTTC.

The rearrangement links TRBV5-1 to TRBJ1-3, with D possibly matching TRBD1 (6 bases). CDR1 is SGHRS, CDR2 YFSETQ, per germline. V was clipped by 0 bases and J by 4 bases, with 8 bases between them. The CDR3 is made up of 14 amino acids. The CDR3 spells CASSLGTVGNTIYF. CDR3 DNA: TGCGCCAGCAGCTTGGGGACAGTAGGAAACACCATATATTTT.

This chain links TRBV5-1 with TRBJ1-2, with a tentative D call TRBD1 (5 bases). The V end was cut by 4 bases, the J end by 3 bases, with 13 bases between. From germline, CDR1 is SGHRS and CDR2 YFSETQ. This CDR3 has 14 amino acids. Here the CDR3 DNA reads TGCGCCAGCAGCCCGGGGGGTCTGGACTATGGCTACACCTTC. This encodes CASSPGGLDYGYTF. Supplemented by reference TRBV5-1 and TRBJ1-2, the full variable domain reads KAGVTQTPRYLIKTRGQQVTLSCSPISGHRSVSWYQQTPGQGLQFLFEYFSETQRNKGNFPGRFSGRQFSNSRSEMNVSTLELGDSALYLCASSPGGLDYGYTFGSGTRLTVV.

The chain links TRBV29-1 to TRBJ2-1, with D unclear. CDR3 length equals 12 residues. V lost 4 bases and J lost 6, with 10 bases in between. Germline V gene data show CDR1 as SQVTM and CDR2 as ANQGSEA. The DNA for the CDR3 is TGCAGCGTTGCGGTCGGCCCCAATGAGCAGTTCTTC. This sequence encodes CSVAVGPNEQFF.

The rearrangement uses TRBV10-3 and TRBJ2-5; D is perhaps TRBD2 (5 bases). The CDR3 runs 14 residues. The germline V and J ends were trimmed by 6 bases and 3 bases, with 14 bases remaining between them. Germline V gives CDR1 ENHRY, CDR2 SYGVKD. CDR3 loop: CAISLPGSKETQYF. The CDR3 coding sequence is TGTGCCATCAGCCTCCCGGGGTCGAAAGAGACCCAGTACTTC.